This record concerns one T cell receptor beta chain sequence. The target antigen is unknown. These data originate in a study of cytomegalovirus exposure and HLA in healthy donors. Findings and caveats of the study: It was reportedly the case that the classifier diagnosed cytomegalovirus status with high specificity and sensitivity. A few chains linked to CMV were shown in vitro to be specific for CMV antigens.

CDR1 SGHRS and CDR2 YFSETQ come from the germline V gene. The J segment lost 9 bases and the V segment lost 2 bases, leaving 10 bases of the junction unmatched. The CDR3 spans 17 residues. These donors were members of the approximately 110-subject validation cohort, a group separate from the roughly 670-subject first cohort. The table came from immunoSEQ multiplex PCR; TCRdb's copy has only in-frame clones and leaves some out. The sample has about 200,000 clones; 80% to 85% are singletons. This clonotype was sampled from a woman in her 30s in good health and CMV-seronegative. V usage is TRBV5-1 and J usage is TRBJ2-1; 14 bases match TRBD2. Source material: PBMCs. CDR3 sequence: CASSFLSPGLAGVEQFF. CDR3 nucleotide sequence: TGCGCCAGCAGCTTCCTCTCTCCGGGACTAGCGGGAGTTGAGCAGTTCTTC.